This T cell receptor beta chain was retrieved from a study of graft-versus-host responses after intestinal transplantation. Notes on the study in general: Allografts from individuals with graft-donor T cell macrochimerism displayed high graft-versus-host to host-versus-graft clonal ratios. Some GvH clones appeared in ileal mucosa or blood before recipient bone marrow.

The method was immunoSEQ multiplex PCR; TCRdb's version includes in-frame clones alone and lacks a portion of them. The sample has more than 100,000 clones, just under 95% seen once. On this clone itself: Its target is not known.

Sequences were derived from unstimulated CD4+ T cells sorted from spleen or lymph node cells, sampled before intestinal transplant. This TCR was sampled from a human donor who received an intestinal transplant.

The CDR3 DNA sequence: TGTGCCAGCAGCCAGGCTTCAGATACGCAGTATTTT. Its protein is CASSQASDTQYF. The chain carries TRBV9 and TRBJ2-3; D is unresolved. Germline CDR1 and CDR2: SGDLS and YYNGEE. The CDR3 runs to 12 residues. V was trimmed by 4 bases and J by 4 bases, leaving 7 bases between them.